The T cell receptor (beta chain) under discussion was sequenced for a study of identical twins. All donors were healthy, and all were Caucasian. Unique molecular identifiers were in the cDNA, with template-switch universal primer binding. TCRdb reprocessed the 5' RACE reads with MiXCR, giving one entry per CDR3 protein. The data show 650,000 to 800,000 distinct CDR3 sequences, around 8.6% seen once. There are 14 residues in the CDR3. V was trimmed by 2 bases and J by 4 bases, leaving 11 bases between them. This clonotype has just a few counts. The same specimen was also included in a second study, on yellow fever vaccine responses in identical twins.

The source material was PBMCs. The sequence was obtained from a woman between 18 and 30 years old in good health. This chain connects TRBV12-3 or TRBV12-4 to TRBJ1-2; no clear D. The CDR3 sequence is CASSLPASFYGYTF. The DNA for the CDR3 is TGTGCCAGCAGTTTACCGGCCAGCTTCTATGGCTACACCTTC.